Shown below are 10 T cell receptor beta chains from a single sample sequenced in a study of T cell responses to AZD1222 COVID-19 vaccine. Sequencing used immunoSEQ multiplex PCR; TCRdb keeps in-frame clones, though not all of them. The table has 150,000 to 170,000 clones, 88% seen once. This specimen consisted of peripheral blood, obtained on day 0 of AZD1222 vaccination. These receptor sequences come from an adult in good health.

The chain carries TRBV12-5 and TRBJ1-2; a possible D gene is TRBD1 (6 bases). V lost 7 bases and J 0 bases, leaving 18 bases between the germline ends. The CDR3 length is 16 residues. CDR1 and CDR2 from the germline V gene are LGHNT and FRNRAP. This CDR3 reads CASAPGRDKPNYGYTF. CDR3 coding DNA: TGTGCTAGTGCCCCTGGAAGGGACAAACCTAACTATGGCTACACCTTC. The full variable domain, in which reference TRBV12-5 and TRBJ1-2 provide the parts outside the CDR3, is DARVTQTPRHKVTEMGQEVTMRCQPILGHNTVFWYRQTMMQGLELLAYFRNRAPLDDSGMPKDRFSAEMPDATLATLKIQPSEPRDSAVYFCASAPGRDKPNYGYTFGSGTRLTVV.

Comment on this clone: The sample has other DNA sequences that encode this CDR3 too. The CDR3 DNA reads TGTGCCAGCAGTTTTAGCACTGAAGCTTTCTTT. Translating gives CASSFSTEAFF. The gene calls are TRBV12-3 or TRBV12-4 and TRBJ1-1, with D hard to call. This CDR3 has 11 amino acids. With 3 bases removed from V and 4 bases from J, the gap between germline ends came to 3 bases.

V is TRBV27 and J is TRBJ1-5; TRBD1 might be the D (6 bases). The V gene lost 6 bases and the J gene lost 0 bases, with 15 bases spanning the gap. The CDR3 totals 16 residues. Germline values: CDR1 MNHEY, CDR2 SMNVEV (reference sequence). The CDR3 sequence: CASRQGRGGSNQPQHF. CDR3 nucleotide sequence: TGTGCCAGCAGGCAGGGGAGGGGAGGTAGCAATCAGCCCCAGCATTTT.

This chain links TRBV6-5 with TRBJ1-1; 10 bases align to TRBD1. This CDR3 contains 15 residues. The trim removed 6 bases at V and 5 bases at J, leaving 9 bases unmatched. Germline V CDR1 and CDR2: MNHEY, SVGAGI. Here the CDR3 reads CASRSFGTGVTEAFF. DNA of the CDR3: TGTGCCAGCAGGTCCTTCGGGACAGGGGTTACTGAAGCTTTCTTT.

This clone was picked up one time. The chain combines TRBV7-2 with TRBJ1-2; perhaps TRBD1 as D (5 bases). Germline CDR1 SGHTA, CDR2 FQGNSA. The ends were cut back, 5 bases at V and 8 bases at J, with 15 bases in the middle. CDR3 length: 13 amino acids. In DNA form, the CDR3 reads TGTGCCAGCAGCCCTCAGACGGGGCGAGGCTACACCTTC. Protein product: CASSPQTGRGYTF.

J is TRBJ1-2 and V is TRBV19, with D maybe TRBD1 (5 bases). V lost 9 bases, J lost 1 base, and 15 bases lay in between. This CDR3 has 14 amino acids. In germline, CDR1 is LNHDA, CDR2 SQIVND (reference sequence). The CDR3 sequence is CASSDRQNNYGYTF. The CDR3 coding sequence is TGTGCCAGCTCAGACAGACAAAATAACTATGGCTACACCTTC.

V and J are TRBV3-1 (or the pseudogene TRBV3-2) and TRBJ2-2; TRBD1 matches at 7 bases. CDR3 length equals 16 residues. CDR1 and CDR2 (germline): LGHDT, YNNKEL (reference sequence). The ends lost 4 bases at V and 5 bases at J; junction bases unmatched: 10. Here the CDR3 DNA reads TGTGCCAGCAGCCCAGGGGGAACAGTGGGTACCGGGGAGCTGTTTTTT. Translated: CASSPGGTVGTGELFF.

This clone was observed once. V is TRBV11-1 and J is TRBJ2-2; TRBD1 matches 11 bases. CDR3 length: 16 residues. Germline V gene lookup returns CDR1 SGHAT and CDR2 FQDESV (reference sequence). The V gene end was trimmed by 6 bases and the J gene end by 4 bases; junction bases not matched to a gene: 7. CDR3: CASRAGQGVSTGELFF. The CDR3 DNA reads as TGTGCCAGCAGGGCGGGACAGGGGGTTTCCACCGGGGAGCTGTTTTTT.

The J gene is TRBJ1-2, the V gene TRBV4-3, with TRBD1 matching 9 bases. Per the germline V gene, CDR1 is LGHNA and CDR2 is YSLEER. Trimming cost V 2 bases and J 4 bases; bases outside gene matches: 5. The CDR3 totals 15 residues. CDR3 nucleotides: TGCGCCAGCAGCCAAACAGGGGGCGGTATCTATGGCTACACCTTC. Its protein is CASSQTGGGIYGYTF.

The V and J genes are TRBV29-1 and TRBJ1-2; 7 bases map to TRBD1. CDR1 is SQVTM and CDR2 is ANQGSEA in the germline V gene. Trimming took 6 bases from V and 8 from J; bases not matched to a gene: 3. The CDR3 consists of 10 residues. The CDR3 region is CSVGQDGYTF. CDR3 in DNA: TGCAGCGTCGGACAGGACGGCTACACCTTC.